This is a list of T cell receptor beta chains from one sample in a study of technical replicates of blood from several donors. Here immunoSEQ multiplex PCR was the method, and the copy in TCRdb shows in-frame clones only, minus some. The data contain 60,000 to 65,000 clones, 80% to 95% of them singletons. The sequenced material came from PBMCs. All receptors come from a human donor in good health. Some clones in this sample may be carry-over from other donors' samples. Each CDR3 is given with its conserved first and last residue. A D gene is named only where the DNA matches it firmly. Clone size appears in some rows only: once, few, many, or a class for an expanded clone.

D gene	V gene	clone size	J gene	CDR3 DNA	CDR3 protein
TRBD2	TRBV4-3	-	TRBJ2-1	TGCGCCAGCAGCCCCCGGCTAGCGGGATCCTACAATGAGCAGTTCTTC	CASSPRLAGSYNEQFF
-	TRBV2	-	TRBJ2-2	TGTGCCAGCAGGTCTCAAGCGGGGAACACCGGGGAGCTGTTTTTT	CASRSQAGNTGELFF
TRBD1	TRBV5-1	-	TRBJ2-7	TGCGCCAGCAGGACAGGGGGCGGCTACGAGCAGTACTTC	CASRTGGGYEQYF
TRBD1	TRBV18	once	TRBJ2-7	TGTGCCAGCTCAGAACAGGGGCCTTTGGAGCAGTACTTC	CASSEQGPLEQYF
-	TRBV18	-	TRBJ2-6	TGTGCCAGCCCAAGGGCAGGGGTCTCCTCTGGGGCCAACGTCCTGACTTTC	CASPRAGVSSGANVLTF
TRBD2	TRBV4-1	-	TRBJ2-2	TGCGCCAGCAGCCAAGATCGGGGGGGGCACACCGGGGAGCTGTTTTTT	CASSQDRGGHTGELFF
-	TRBV2	-	TRBJ2-7	TGTGCCAGCAGTGAATCTTACAAAAACTACGAGCAGTACTTC	CASSESYKNYEQYF
-	TRBV6-1	-	TRBJ2-1	TGTGCCAGCTCACGGTACAATGAGCAGTTCTTC	CASSRYNEQFF
-	TRBV4-1	-	TRBJ2-7	TGCGCCAGCAGCCAAGGGGTCAGGGAAAAAAGCTCCGGCTACGAGCAGTACTTC	CASSQGVREKSSGYEQYF
-	TRBV4-3	-	TRBJ2-7	TGCGCCAGCAGCCCGGACAGTAGAGACCTTTACGAGCAGTACTTC	CASSPDSRDLYEQYF
TRBD2	TRBV11-2	-	TRBJ2-5	TGTGCCAGCAGCACCGGGACTAGCGGATCGCCGCGGAACTTC	CASSTGTSGSPRNF
-	TRBV4-2	-	TRBJ2-7	TGTGCCAGCAGCCAAGGACAGTATCTGGAGCAGTACTTC	CASSQGQYLEQYF
-	TRBV30	-	TRBJ2-1	TGTGCCTGGAGTCAGAGGGATGAGCAGTTCTTC	CAWSQRDEQFF
-	TRBV4-1	-	TRBJ2-3	TGCGCCAGCGTATCCCTAGGGGGAAAAACGCAGTATTTT	CASVSLGGKTQYF
-	TRBV5-4	-	TRBJ1-1	TGTGCCAGCAGCCTGGGGCACACTGAAGCTTTCTTT	CASSLGHTEAFF
-	TRBV19	once	TRBJ1-6	TGTGCCAGTAATTCAGGGAACACTCGCTCCTATAATTCACCCCTCCACTTT	CASNSGNTRSYNSPLHF
-	TRBV5-5	-	TRBJ2-7	TGTGCCAGCAGCTTCGAGGCCGTGCACGAGCAGTACTTC	CASSFEAVHEQYF
-	TRBV30	-	TRBJ2-2	TGTGCCTGGAGTGTACACGACAACGCGAACACCGGGGAGCTGTTTTTT	CAWSVHDNANTGELFF
TRBD1	TRBV6-5	-	TRBJ2-3	TGTGCCAGCAGCCCAACAGGGGGTCGCACAGATACGCAGTATTTT	CASSPTGGRTDTQYF
-	TRBV4-3	-	TRBJ2-7	TGCGCCAGCAGCCCGCGGGGCCGGAGCTCCTACGAGCAGTACTTC	CASSPRGRSSYEQYF
-	TRBV7-2	-	TRBJ2-1	TGTGCCAGCAGCTTGGGAGGTCCGGGTTACAATGAGCAGTTCTTC	CASSLGGPGYNEQFF
TRBD1	TRBV6-5	-	TRBJ1-2	TGTGCCAGCAGTTACGGGACAGGGAAGTATGGCTACACCTTC	CASSYGTGKYGYTF
TRBD1	TRBV5-6	-	TRBJ2-7	TGTGCCAGCAGCCCCGACAGGGTTTTGTACGAGCAGTACTTC	CASSPDRVLYEQYF
-	TRBV9	-	TRBJ1-5	TGTGCCAGCAGCGTAGGCGGGATCAGCAATCAGCCCCAGCATTTT	CASSVGGISNQPQHF